This T cell receptor (beta chain) was observed in a study of blood T cell repertoires in COVID-19. Study-wide context: The United States, Italy and Spain were the sources of the acute and convalescent COVID-19 samples. PBMCs, B-cell-depleted T cells, or T cells provided the cDNA or gDNA that made up the material.

This CDR3 is 16 amino acids long. Losses at the gene ends were 3 bases for V and 2 bases for J; bases not matched to a gene: 11. Germline lookup yields CDR1 DFQATT and CDR2 SNEGSKA (reference sequence). Study processing details: The assay estimated nucleated cells by amplifying reference gene primers. Data came from immunoSEQ multiplex PCR; TCRdb stores just in-frame clones and leaves some out. The V and J calls and the clone size are those of that table, but D and trimming were determined from the DNA. The sample lists 100,000 to 150,000 clones; roughly four fifths were seen once. This clone was recorded only once.

The V call is TRBV20-1, the J call TRBJ2-3, with 7 bases identical to TRBD2. The origin of this receptor is a man aged 50 to 59 with acute or convalescent COVID-19. Input material: peripheral blood. The CDR3 bases are TGCAGTGCTAGTGCCCGTATAGCGGGCTCCACAGATACGCAGTATTTT. Residues: CSASARIAGSTDTQYF.